The 16 T cell receptor beta chains listed next were all sequenced from one sample in a study of regulatory and conventional T cells in RAG deficiency. Conventional CD4+ T cells were sorted from blood as CD25-low CD127-high cells. TCRdb's table, derived via immunoSEQ multiplex PCR, lists solely in-frame clones and lacks some. Among fewer than 40,000 clones listed, 95% to 96% were seen once. These data were also filed under a second study, of regulatory T cells. Per that paper: The PCR used 52 TRBV and 13 TRBJ primers.

The sequencing sample was made of CD25- CD4+ T cells sorted from blood. All receptors come from a human donor in good health.

The V gene is TRBV7-8, the J gene TRBJ1-1, with 7 bases that match TRBD1. Germline lookup yields CDR1 SGHVS and CDR2 FQNEAQ. Trimming removed 6 bases from V and 8 bases from J; junction bases left unmatched: 12. This CDR3 has 14 residues. CDR3 sequence reads: CASRTDRVKSEAFF. The CDR3 DNA is TGTGCCAGCAGGACCGACAGGGTTAAAAGCGAAGCTTTCTTT.

This chain uses TRBV15 with TRBJ1-4; no clear D. CDR3 length: 14 residues. The V gene's germline CDR1 is LNHNV and CDR2 YYDKDF (reference sequence). Between the trimmed V and J ends, which lost 8 bases and 0 bases, there was a span of 10 bases. The CDR3: CATCAGATNEKLFF. CDR3 DNA sequence: TGTGCCACCTGCGCAGGTGCAACTAATGAAAAACTGTTTTTT.

The V and J genes are TRBV5-1 and TRBJ2-7, with D unclear. Germline assignment: CDR1 SGHRS and CDR2 YFSETQ. The CDR3 has 15 residues. Trimming pared 0 bases from V and 0 bases from J, leaving 10 bases between. CDR3 residues: CASSLVGRISYEQYF. The CDR3, as DNA: TGCGCCAGCAGCTTGGTGGGCAGGATCTCCTACGAGCAGTACTTC. Together with reference TRBV5-1 and TRBJ2-7, the CDR3 gives the full variable domain: KAGVTQTPRYLIKTRGQQVTLSCSPISGHRSVSWYQQTPGQGLQFLFEYFSETQRNKGNFPGRFSGRQFSNSRSEMNVSTLELGDSALYLCASSLVGRISYEQYFGPGTRLTVT.

The CDR3 is CASSQVGTGGDELGTEAFF. DNA for the CDR3: TGCGCCAGCAGCCAAGTTGGAACAGGGGGAGACGAACTGGGCACTGAAGCTTTCTTT. This sequence joins TRBV4-1 and TRBJ1-1; TRBD1 matches 8 bases. Trimming at V came to 1 base and at J to 4 bases, leaving 17 bases not matched to a gene. Germline V gene lookup returns CDR1 MGHRA and CDR2 YSYEKL. This CDR3 is 19 amino acids long.

This chain uses TRBV30 with TRBJ1-5; 9 bases line up with TRBD1. Germline-derived CDR1 and CDR2 are GTSNPN and SVGIG (reference sequence). This CDR3 has 15 residues. Trimming removed 0 bases from V and 9 bases from J; junction bases left unmatched: 9. Written as DNA, the CDR3 is TGTGCCTGGAGTGTATTCTCGGGGACAGGGACGCCCCAGCATTTT. Its translation: CAWSVFSGTGTPQHF.

This clone has only a few counts. The CDR3 sequence: CASSPLGQYNEQFF. CDR3 bases: TGTGCCAGCTCACCATTAGGACAGTACAATGAGCAGTTCTTC. The chain couples TRBV18 to TRBJ2-1; D might be TRBD1 (6 bases). V was shortened by 2 bases and J by 4 bases, with 9 bases between the two germline ends. The CDR3 sequence is 14 residues long. CDR1 is KGHSH and CDR2 is LQKENI in the germline V gene.

The rearrangement links TRBV7-3 to TRBJ1-1; D remains unclear. Germline CDR1 SGHTA, CDR2 FQGTGA. Trimming stripped 5 bases from V and 0 bases from J, with 7 bases between. This CDR3 is built from 13 residues. CDR3 in DNA: TGTGCCAGCAGCCCCTCTCTGAACACTGAAGCTTTCTTT. This translates into CASSPSLNTEAFF.

V usage is TRBV11-2 and J usage is TRBJ1-1; 7 nucleotides align to TRBD1. Germline lookup yields CDR1 SGHAT and CDR2 FQNNGV. The CDR3 length is 15 residues. Trimming removed 5 bases from V and 4 bases from J; junction bases left unmatched: 10. CDR3 in DNA: TGTGCCAGCAGCCCGCGACAGGGTTCGGGCACTGAAGCTTTCTTT. Residues: CASSPRQGSGTEAFF. Using reference TRBV11-2 and TRBJ1-1 for the parts outside the CDR3, the full variable domain is EAGVAQSPRYKIIEKRQSVAFWCNPISGHATLYWYQQILGQGPKLLIQFQNNGVVDDSQLPKDRFSAERLKGVDSTLKIQPAKLEDSAVYLCASSPRQGSGTEAFFGQGTRLTVV.

The V gene is TRBV11-3, the J gene TRBJ2-5; D uncertain. V gave up 4 bases and J gave up 4 bases, with 13 bases separating them. The CDR3 runs to 14 residues. Germline values: CDR1 SGHNT, CDR2 YENEEA. The CDR3 bases are TGTGCCAGCAGCTCCCCTCTAGTGCCAGAGACCCAGTACTTC. Translated, it gives CASSSPLVPETQYF.

This clone was seen more than once but under ten times. The V gene is TRBV6-5, the J gene TRBJ1-3, with D maybe TRBD1 (5 bases). From germline, CDR1 is MNHEY and CDR2 SVGAGI. This CDR3 has 15 amino acids. Between the trimmed V and J ends, which lost 2 bases and 4 bases, there was a span of 12 bases. The CDR3: CASSYQGSKGNTIYF. CDR3 nucleotide sequence: TGTGCCAGCAGTTACCAGGGTAGTAAGGGAAACACCATATATTTT.

The gene calls are TRBV12-5 and TRBJ2-5; D remains ambiguous. CDR1 is LGHNT, CDR2 FRNRAP, per germline. The CDR3 has 11 residues. V dropped 6 bases and J dropped 5 bases, with 7 bases sitting between them. The CDR3 bases are TGTGCTAGTGGCCCCATGGAGACCCAGTACTTC. Translating gives CASGPMETQYF.

The chain combines TRBV19 with TRBJ2-6, with TRBD1 as a possible D gene (5 bases). Germline CDR1 reads LNHDA; CDR2 reads SQIVND (reference sequence). The CDR3 runs 15 residues. The V end was cut by 2 bases, the J end by 0 bases, with 5 bases between. The CDR3 protein is CASSIRGSGANVLTF. The CDR3 DNA reads as TGTGCCAGTAGTATAAGGGGCTCTGGGGCCAACGTCCTGACTTTC.

The genes are TRBV30 and TRBJ2-1, with TRBD2 matching over 7 bases. J lost 4 bases, V lost 3 bases, and 15 bases had no gene match. The germline CDR1 and CDR2 sequences are GTSNPN and SVGIG (reference sequence). CDR3 length: 17 amino acids. This chain's CDR3 is CAWSKTGTKQPYNEQFF. The DNA for the CDR3 is TGTGCCTGGAGCAAAACCGGGACTAAGCAACCATACAATGAGCAGTTCTTC.

As DNA, the CDR3 is TGTGCCAGCAGCACTAGCGGGGGCAGCTCCTACAATGAGCAGTTCTTC. This translates into CASSTSGGSSYNEQFF. The V and J genes are TRBV7-6 and TRBJ2-1; 11 bases agree with TRBD2. J gave up 0 bases and V 5 bases, and 3 bases lay outside the gene matches. This CDR3 has 16 amino acids. Looked up from germline, CDR1 is SGHVS and CDR2 is FNYEAQ.

As to this clone: Within the sample, other DNA sequences also encode this same CDR3. The chain combines TRBV15 with TRBJ2-1; 11 positions match TRBD1. The CDR3 is made up of 13 amino acids. V gave up 0 bases and J gave up 15 bases; unmatched junction bases: 4. Germline V lookup: CDR1 LNHNV, CDR2 YYDKDF (reference sequence). Here the CDR3 DNA reads TGTGCCACCAGCAGAGATCAGGGACAGGGGGGGTTCTTC. It codes for CATSRDQGQGGFF.

V is TRBV7-9 and J is TRBJ2-7; 7 bases are a match to TRBD2. V shed 1 base, J shed 6 bases, and the junction held 9 bases outside the gene matches. The CDR3 consists of 15 residues. CDR1 SEHNR and CDR2 FQNEAQ come from the germline V gene (reference sequence). CDR3 DNA: TGTGCCAGCAGCTTAGAAAGACGAGCGGGAACCGAGCAGTACTTC. This sequence encodes CASSLERRAGTEQYF.